This T cell receptor (beta chain) was recorded in a study of metastatic and nonmetastatic thyroid tumors. MiXCR re-clonotyped the PCR reads for TCRdb. The sample includes around 26,000 clones, 13% of them seen just once. Germline-derived CDR1 and CDR2 are SGHRS and YFSETQ. V lost 0 bases, J lost 1 base, and 5 bases stayed unmatched. The CDR3 sequence is 17 residues long. Each patient came to thyroid surgery without any prior treatment (of any kind). The table lists this clone with a count of one. Sample: blood. This chain joins TRBV5-1 and TRBJ2-4; 9 bases map to TRBD1. The receptor's source is a female donor with papillary thyroid cancer or a benign thyroid nodule (not recorded which). Some clones in this sample may be carry-over from other donors' samples. DNA of the CDR3: TGCGCCAGCAGCTTGGTGGGACAGGGTGAGGCCAAAAACATTCAGTACTTC. It encodes CASSLVGQGEAKNIQYF. The whole variable domain, remainder taken from reference TRBV5-1 and TRBJ2-4, is KAGVTQTPRYLIKTRGQQVTLSCSPISGHRSVSWYQQTPGQGLQFLFEYFSETQRNKGNFPGRFSGRQFSNSRSEMNVSTLELGDSALYLCASSLVGQGEAKNIQYFGAGTRLSVL.